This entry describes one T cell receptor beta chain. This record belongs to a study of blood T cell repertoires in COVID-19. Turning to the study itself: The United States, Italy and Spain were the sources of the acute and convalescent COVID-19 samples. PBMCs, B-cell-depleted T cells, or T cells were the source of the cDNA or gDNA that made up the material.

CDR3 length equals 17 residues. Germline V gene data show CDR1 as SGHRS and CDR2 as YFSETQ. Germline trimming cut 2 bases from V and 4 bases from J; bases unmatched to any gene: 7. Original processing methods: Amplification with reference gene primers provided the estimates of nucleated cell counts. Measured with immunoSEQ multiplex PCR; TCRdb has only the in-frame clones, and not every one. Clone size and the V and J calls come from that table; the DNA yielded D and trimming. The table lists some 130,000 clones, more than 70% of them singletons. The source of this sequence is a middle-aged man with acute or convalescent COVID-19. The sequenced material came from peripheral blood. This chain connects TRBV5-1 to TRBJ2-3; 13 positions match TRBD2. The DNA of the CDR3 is TGCGCCAGCAGCTTAGGCTCACTAGCGGGAGGGGCAGATACGCAGTATTTT. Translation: CASSLGSLAGGADTQYF.